This T cell receptor beta chain was found in a study of blood T cell repertoires in COVID-19. TCRdb's table, derived via immunoSEQ multiplex PCR, lists solely in-frame clones and lacks some. The table has a few hundred thousand clones, around 87% seen once. Participants were aged about 18 to 89 years from roughly 25 US areas. With 7 bases removed from V and 1 base from J, the gap between germline ends came to 11 bases. From germline, CDR1 is SGHRS and CDR2 YFSETQ. The CDR3 extends over 13 amino acids. Material for sequencing was PBMCs or T cells enriched from blood (not recorded which). J is TRBJ1-1 and V is TRBV5-1, with D perhaps TRBD1 (5 bases). This clonotype was obtained from a woman between 18 and 30 years old who had recovered from COVID-19. Here the CDR3 DNA reads TGCGCCAGCGCGGGGCTGGGGAACACTGAAGCTTTCTTT. It specifies CASAGLGNTEAFF.